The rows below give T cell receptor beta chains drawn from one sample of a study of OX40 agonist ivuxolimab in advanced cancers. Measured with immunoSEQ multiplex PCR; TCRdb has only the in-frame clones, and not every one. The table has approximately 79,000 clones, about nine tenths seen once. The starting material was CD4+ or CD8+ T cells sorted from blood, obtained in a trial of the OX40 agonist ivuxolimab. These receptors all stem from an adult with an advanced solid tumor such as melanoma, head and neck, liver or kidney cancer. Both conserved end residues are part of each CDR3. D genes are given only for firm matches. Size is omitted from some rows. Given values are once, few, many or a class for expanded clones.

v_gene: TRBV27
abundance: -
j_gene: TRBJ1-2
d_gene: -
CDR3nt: TGTGCCAGCAGTCCACAGGGTTATGGCTACACCTTC
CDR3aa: CASSPQGYGYTF

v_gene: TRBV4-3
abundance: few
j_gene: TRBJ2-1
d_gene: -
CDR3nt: TGCGCCAGCAGCCAGAGGGGAAATGAGCAGTTCTTC
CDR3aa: CASSQRGNEQFF

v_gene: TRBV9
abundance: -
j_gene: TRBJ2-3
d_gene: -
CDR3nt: TGTGCCAGCAGCGTAGGAGGAGATACGCAGTATTTT
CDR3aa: CASSVGGDTQYF

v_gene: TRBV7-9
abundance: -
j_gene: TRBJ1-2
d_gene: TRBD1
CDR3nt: TGTGCCAGCAGCTTAAAGCGGACAGGGTACTATGGCTACACCTTC
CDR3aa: CASSLKRTGYYGYTF

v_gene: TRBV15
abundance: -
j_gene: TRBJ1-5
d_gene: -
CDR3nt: TGTGCCACCAGCAGAGACCGGGACAGCAATCAGCCCCAGCATTTT
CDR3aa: CATSRDRDSNQPQHF

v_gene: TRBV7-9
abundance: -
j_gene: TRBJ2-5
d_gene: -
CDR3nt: TGTGCCAGCAGCCCTGGGGAGACCCAGTACTTC
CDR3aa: CASSPGETQYF

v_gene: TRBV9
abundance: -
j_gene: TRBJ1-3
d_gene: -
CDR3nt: TGTGCCAGCAGCGTCGGACAGAGCTCTGGAAACACCATATATTTT
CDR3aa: CASSVGQSSGNTIYF

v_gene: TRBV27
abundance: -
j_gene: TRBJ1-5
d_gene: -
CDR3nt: TGTGCCAGCAGTCGAACAGTACTTTCGGGGGCGGATCAGCCCCAGCATTTT
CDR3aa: CASSRTVLSGADQPQHF

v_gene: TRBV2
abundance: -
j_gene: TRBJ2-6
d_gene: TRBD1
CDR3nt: TGTGCCAGCAGAGTCATTACAGGGGCCGGGGCCAACGTCCTGACTTTC
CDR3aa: CASRVITGAGANVLTF

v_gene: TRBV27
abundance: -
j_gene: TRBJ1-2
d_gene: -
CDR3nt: TGTGCCAGCAGTTTATCGCGTTTGGGGGCAGGATATGGCTACACCTTC
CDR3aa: CASSLSRLGAGYGYTF

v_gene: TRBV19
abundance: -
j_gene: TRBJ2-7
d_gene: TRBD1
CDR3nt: TGTGCCAGTAGTATAGGACAGGGGGCATCGTACGAGCAGTACTTC
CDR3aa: CASSIGQGASYEQYF

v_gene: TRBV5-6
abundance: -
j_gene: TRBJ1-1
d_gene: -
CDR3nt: TGTGCCAGCAGCTTCGGAGACACTGAAGCTTTCTTT
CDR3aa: CASSFGDTEAFF

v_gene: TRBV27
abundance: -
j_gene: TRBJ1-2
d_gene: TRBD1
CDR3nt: TGTGCCAGCAGTCTAGGACAGGGGGCTCCTGGCTACACCTTC
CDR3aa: CASSLGQGAPGYTF

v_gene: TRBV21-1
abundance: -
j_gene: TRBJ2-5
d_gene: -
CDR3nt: TGTGCCAGCAGCAAAGCGCTTTGGATACCTGGGGGGTACCAAGAGACCCAGTACTTC
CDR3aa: CASSKALWIPGGYQETQYF

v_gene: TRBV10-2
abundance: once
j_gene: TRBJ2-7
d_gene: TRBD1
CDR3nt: TGCGCCAGCATCCAACCGGGACAGGATAAGAACTACGAGCAGTACTTC
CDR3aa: CASIQPGQDKNYEQYF

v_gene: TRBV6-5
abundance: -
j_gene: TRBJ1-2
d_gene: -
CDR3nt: TGTGCCAGCAGTGAAAGGGAGGGAAATGGCTACACCTTC
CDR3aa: CASSEREGNGYTF

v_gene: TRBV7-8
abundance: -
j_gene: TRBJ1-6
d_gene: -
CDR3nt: TGTGCCAGCAGCTTAGGAATTAAACTCTATAATTCACCCCTCCACTTT
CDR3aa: CASSLGIKLYNSPLHF

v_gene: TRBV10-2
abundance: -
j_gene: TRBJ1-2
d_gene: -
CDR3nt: TGCGCCAGCAGTAAGGCGCAGGACTATGGCTACACCTTC
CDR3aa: CASSKAQDYGYTF

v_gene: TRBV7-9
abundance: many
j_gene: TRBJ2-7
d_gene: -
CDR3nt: TGTGCCAGCAGCGGGGGCCACAGGGTAAGATACGAGCAGTACTTC
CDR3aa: CASSGGHRVRYEQYF

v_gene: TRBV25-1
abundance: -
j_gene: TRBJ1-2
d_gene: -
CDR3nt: TGTGCCAGCAGTGAAGACTTTGAGGAAAACTATGGCTACACCTTC
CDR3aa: CASSEDFEENYGYTF

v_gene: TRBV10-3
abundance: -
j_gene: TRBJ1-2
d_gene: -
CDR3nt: TGTGCCATCAGTGAAGGCCGAAGCTATGGCTACACCTTC
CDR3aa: CAISEGRSYGYTF

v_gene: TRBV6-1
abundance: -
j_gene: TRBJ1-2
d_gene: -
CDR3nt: TGTGCCAGCAGTGAAACAGCTATCTATGGCTACACCTTC
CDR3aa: CASSETAIYGYTF

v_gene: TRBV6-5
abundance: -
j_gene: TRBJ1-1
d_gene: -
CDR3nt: TGTGCCAGCAGTTACACTGGCGGGATGAACACTGAAGCTTTCTTT
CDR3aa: CASSYTGGMNTEAFF

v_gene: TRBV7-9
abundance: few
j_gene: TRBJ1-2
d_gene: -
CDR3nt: TGTGCCAGCGACGGGGGAACAGCTAACTATGGCTACACCTTC
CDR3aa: CASDGGTANYGYTF

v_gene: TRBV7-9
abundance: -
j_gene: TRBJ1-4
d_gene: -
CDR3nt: TGTGCCAGCAGCCTCCGACCCGAAGAGCCAACTAATGAAAAACTGTTTTTT
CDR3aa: CASSLRPEEPTNEKLFF

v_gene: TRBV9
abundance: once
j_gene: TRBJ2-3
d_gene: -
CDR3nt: TGTGCCAGCATCGGAGGGTCTTCTTGGGCAGATACGCAGTATTTT
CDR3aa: CASIGGSSWADTQYF

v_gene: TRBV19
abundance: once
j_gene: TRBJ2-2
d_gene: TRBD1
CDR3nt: TGTGCCAGTAGCATATCCAATTCTTTACCGGGACAGGGGACCGGGGAGCTGTTTTTT
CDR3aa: CASSISNSLPGQGTGELFF

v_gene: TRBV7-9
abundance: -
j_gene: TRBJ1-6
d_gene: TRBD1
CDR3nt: TGTGCCAGCAGCTTGGCACAGGGGACTTCACCCCTCCACTTT
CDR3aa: CASSLAQGTSPLHF

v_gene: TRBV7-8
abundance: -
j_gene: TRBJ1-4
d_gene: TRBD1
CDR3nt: TGTGCCAGCAGCCACACAGGGGCTAATGAAAAACTGTTTTTT
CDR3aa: CASSHTGANEKLFF

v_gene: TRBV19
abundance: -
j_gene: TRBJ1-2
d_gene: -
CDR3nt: TGTGCCAGTAGTATTAAAGGGTTTGGCTATGGCTACACCTTC
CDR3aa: CASSIKGFGYGYTF

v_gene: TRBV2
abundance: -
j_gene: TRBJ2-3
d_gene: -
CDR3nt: TGTGCCAGCAGTGAAGAGGGCGGGGAGAGTCGAGATACGCAGTATTTT
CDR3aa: CASSEEGGESRDTQYF

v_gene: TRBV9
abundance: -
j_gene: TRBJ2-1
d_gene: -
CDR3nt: TGTGCCAGCAGCGTCCAGACAGCTCAGGGGCAGTTCTTC
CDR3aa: CASSVQTAQGQFF

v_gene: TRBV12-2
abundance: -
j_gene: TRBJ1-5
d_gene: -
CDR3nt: TGTGCAAGTCGCTTAAGCAATCAGCCCCAGCATTTT
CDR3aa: CASRLSNQPQHF

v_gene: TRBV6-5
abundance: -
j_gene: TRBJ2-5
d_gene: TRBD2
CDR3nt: TGTGCCAGCAGTTACCCAACTAGCGGGGGGGAAGAGACCCAGTACTTC
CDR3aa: CASSYPTSGGEETQYF

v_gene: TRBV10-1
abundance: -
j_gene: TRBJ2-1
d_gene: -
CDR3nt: TGCGCCAGCAGTGAGCGGGGTCATGAGCAGTTCTTC
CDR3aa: CASSERGHEQFF

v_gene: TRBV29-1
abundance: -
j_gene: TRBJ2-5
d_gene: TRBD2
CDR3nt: TGCAGCGTTGCCCCTAGTAGCGGGGGGTTGGAGACCCAGTACTTC
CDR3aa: CSVAPSSGGLETQYF

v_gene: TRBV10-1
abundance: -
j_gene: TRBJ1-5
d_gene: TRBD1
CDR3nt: TGCGCCAGCAGTGACCAGGGGGCAGGGGATCAGCCCCAGCATTTT
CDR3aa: CASSDQGAGDQPQHF

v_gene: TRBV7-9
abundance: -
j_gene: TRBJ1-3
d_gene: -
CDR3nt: TGTGCCAGCAGCGGCTTACGCTCTGGAAACACCATATATTTT
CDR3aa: CASSGLRSGNTIYF

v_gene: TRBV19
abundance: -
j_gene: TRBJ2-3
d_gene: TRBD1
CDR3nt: TGTGCCAGTAGTCCGCGACAGGGTTGGGGCACAGATACGCAGTATTTT
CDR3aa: CASSPRQGWGTDTQYF

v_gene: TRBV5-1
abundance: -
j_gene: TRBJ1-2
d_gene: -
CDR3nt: TGCGCCAGCAGCAGAACGAGGACACCCGACCATGGCTACACCTTC
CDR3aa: CASSRTRTPDHGYTF

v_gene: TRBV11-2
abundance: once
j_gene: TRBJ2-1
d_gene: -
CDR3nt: TGTGCCAGCAGCTTAGAGTTCTCCTCCAATGAGCAGTTCTTC
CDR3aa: CASSLEFSSNEQFF

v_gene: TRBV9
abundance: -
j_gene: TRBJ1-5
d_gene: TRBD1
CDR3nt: TGTGCCAGCGGGGGGACAGGGAGCAATCAGCCCCAGCATTTT
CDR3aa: CASGGTGSNQPQHF

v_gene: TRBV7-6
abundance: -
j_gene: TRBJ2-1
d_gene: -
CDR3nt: TGTGCCAGCAGCTCCCTCTTAGGGGAAAGCTCCTACAATGAGCAGTTCTTC
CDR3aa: CASSSLLGESSYNEQFF

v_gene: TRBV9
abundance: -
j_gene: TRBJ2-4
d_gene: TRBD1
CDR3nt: TGTGCCAGCGCCGGGACAGAAAACATTCAGTACTTC
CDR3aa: CASAGTENIQYF

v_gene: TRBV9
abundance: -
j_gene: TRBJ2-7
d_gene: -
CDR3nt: TGTGCCAGCAGCGTAGACAGTCTTTACGAGCAGTACTTC
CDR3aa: CASSVDSLYEQYF

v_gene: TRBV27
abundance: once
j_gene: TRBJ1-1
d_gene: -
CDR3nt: TGTGCCAGCAGACCCGGGGGGGTGGTTGAAGCTTTCTTT
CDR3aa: CASRPGGVVEAFF

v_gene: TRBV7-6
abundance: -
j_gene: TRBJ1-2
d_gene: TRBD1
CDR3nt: TGTGCCAGCAGCTATACAGGGGGCGACTATGGCTACACCTTC
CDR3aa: CASSYTGGDYGYTF